The 32 T cell receptor beta chains below all came from one sample that was sequenced in a study of identical twins. A single record per CDR3 protein comes from TCRdb applying MiXCR to the 5' RACE reads. The table includes 1.5 million to 2 million distinct CDR3 sequences, about 32% detected once. Sequenced: cord blood. These receptor sequences come from a newborn girl in good health.

This clonotype was detected many times. The junction and the germline gene differ at one end; a read error may be behind it. The J gene is TRBJ1-5, the V gene TRBV5-1; no reliable D call. CDR1 is SGHRS and CDR2 is YFSETQ in the germline V gene. CDR3 size: 13 residues. DNA of the CDR3: TGTGCCAGCAGCCCCCGGGGCAATCAGCCCCAGCATTTT. Protein sequence: CASSPRGNQPQHF.

The genes are TRBV7-6 and TRBJ2-3; D gene uncertain. Germline lookup yields CDR1 SGHVS and CDR2 FNYEAQ. This CDR3 is 16 amino acids long. V lost 6 bases and J lost 1, with 17 bases in between. CDR3 bases: TGTGCCAGCAGTTTTGCCCTCGGAAGAGGCACAGATACGCAGTATTTT. Its protein product is CASSFALGRGTDTQYF. Using reference TRBV7-6 and TRBJ2-3 for the parts outside the CDR3, the full variable domain is GAGVSQSPRYKVTKRGQDVALRCDPISGHVSLYWYRQALGQGPEFLTYFNYEAQQDKSGLPNDRFSAERPEGSISTLTIQRTEQRDSAMYRCASSFALGRGTDTQYFGPGTRLTVL.

The J gene is TRBJ2-4, the V gene TRBV20-1; TRBD1 or TRBD2 may be the D gene (5 bases each). Germline V gene data show CDR1 as DFQATT and CDR2 as SNEGSKA (reference sequence). The CDR3 extends over 14 amino acids. The V gene lost 0 bases and the J gene lost 7 bases, with 13 bases spanning the gap. The CDR3 spells CSARDPGKGNIQYF. CDR3 nucleotide sequence: TGCAGTGCTAGAGACCCCGGGAAGGGGAACATTCAGTACTTC.

The chain combines TRBV5-6 with TRBJ2-1; D remains ambiguous. The CDR3 contains 15 residues. Trimming shortened V by 1 base and J by 0 bases, and 8 bases separated the two germline ends. Germline V gene data show CDR1 as SGHDT and CDR2 as YYEEEE. CDR3 region: CASSLWQSSYNEQFF. CDR3 sequence (DNA): TGTGCCAGCAGCTTGTGGCAGAGCTCCTACAATGAGCAGTTCTTC.

Points on this clonotype: A junction boundary mismatches the germline segment, possibly from a read error. The chain combines TRBV7-2 with TRBJ1-2; a weak D match, TRBD1 (6 bases). Germline CDR1 SGHTA, CDR2 FQGNSA. The CDR3 has 13 residues. In DNA form, the CDR3 reads TGTGCCAGCACCTTAGGGGGGCCCTATGGCTACACCTTC. This sequence encodes CASTLGGPYGYTF. The full variable domain, with the rest looked up from reference TRBV7-2 and TRBJ1-2, is GAGVSQSPSNKVTEKGKDVELRCDPISGHTALYWYRQSLGQGLEFLIYFQGNSAPDKSGLPSDRFSAERTGGSVSTLTIQRTQQEDSAVYLCASTLGGPYGYTFGSGTRLTVV.

This clonotype was recorded a few times. The V call is TRBV18, the J call TRBJ2-1; D is unclear. The CDR3 is 14 amino acids. V dropped 3 bases and J dropped 7 bases, with 13 bases sitting between them. Germline values: CDR1 KGHSH, CDR2 LQKENI. The CDR3 nucleotides read TGTGCCAGCTCACCCCCGTCGATACGAAATGAGCAGTTCTTC. Protein sequence: CASSPPSIRNEQFF.

V and J are TRBV15 and TRBJ1-5; D is possibly TRBD1 (5 bases). V lost 0 bases, J lost 1 base, and 16 bases lay in between. This CDR3 region has 18 residues. Germline V gives CDR1 LNHNV, CDR2 YYDKDF (reference sequence). The CDR3 DNA reads as TGTGCCACCAGCAGAGATTATGGGGGGGTCTCGAGCAATCAGCCCCAGCATTTT. It specifies CATSRDYGGVSSNQPQHF.

The genes are TRBV20-1 and TRBJ2-3; D possibly uses TRBD1 or TRBD2 (5 bases each). Per the germline V gene, CDR1 is DFQATT and CDR2 is SNEGSKA (reference sequence). V gave up 4 bases and J gave up 8 bases, with 10 bases separating them. The CDR3 extends over 11 amino acids. This CDR3 reads CSATPGTTQYF. The CDR3 coding sequence is TGCAGTGCTACACCCGGGACTACGCAGTATTTT.

There are a few counts of this clonotype. The V gene is TRBV20-1, the J gene TRBJ2-1, with D tentatively TRBD1 (6 bases). The CDR3 has 13 amino acids. Germline CDR1 DFQATT, CDR2 SNEGSKA (reference sequence). The ends were cut back, 6 bases at V and 5 bases at J, with 14 bases in the middle. The CDR3 DNA is TGCAGTGCCTCGGGACACTCTAACAATGAGCAGTTCTTC. Translating gives CSASGHSNNEQFF.

The rearrangement uses TRBV5-1 and TRBJ2-3; tentatively, D is TRBD1 (6 bases). CDR3 length: 14 amino acids. The V gene lost 7 bases and the J gene lost 5 bases, with 17 bases spanning the gap. The germline V gene encodes CDR1 SGHRS and CDR2 YFSETQ. CDR3 loop: CASDKQGPGDTQYF. DNA for the CDR3: TGCGCCAGCGACAAGCAGGGGCCAGGAGATACGCAGTATTTT.

The CDR3 sequence is CASSPNGSNEKLFF. CDR3 in DNA: TGTGCCAGCTCACCAAATGGTTCTAATGAAAAACTGTTTTTT. The rearrangement links TRBV18 to TRBJ1-4; no clear D. CDR1 and CDR2 (germline): KGHSH, LQKENI. The CDR3 loop spans 14 amino acids. V lost 2 bases and J 3 bases, leaving 7 bases between the germline ends.

The rearrangement links TRBV27 to TRBJ2-6, with D possibly matching TRBD1 (6 bases). This CDR3 contains 17 residues. V gave up 4 bases and J gave up 0 bases, with 13 bases separating them. Germline V gene data show CDR1 as MNHEY and CDR2 as SMNVEV (reference sequence). The DNA for the CDR3 is TGTGCCAGCAGTTGGACCAACAGGGACTCTGGGGCCAACGTCCTGACTTTC. Protein sequence: CASSWTNRDSGANVLTF.

This chain joins TRBV13 and TRBJ2-7; TRBD2 matches at 7 bases. V shed 7 bases and J 0 bases; nucleotides not matched to a gene: 9. Germline CDR1 PRHDT, CDR2 FYEKMQ (reference sequence). The CDR3 extends over 15 amino acids. CDR3 bases: TGTGCCAGCACCCCGGGCGGGAGTGGCTCCTACGAGCAGTACTTC. Its translation: CASTPGGSGSYEQYF.

This clonotype was seen a handful of times. This chain links TRBV27 with TRBJ2-3, with TRBD2 as a possible D gene (6 bases). CDR3 length equals 16 residues. Germline CDR1 is MNHEY and CDR2 is SMNVEV (reference sequence). V was pared by 5 bases and J by 1 base, with 16 bases between. CDR3 sequence reads: CASSPRDSRGTDTQYF. CDR3 nucleotides: TGTGCCAGCAGTCCTCGGGACTCACGAGGCACAGATACGCAGTATTTT.

The chain recombines TRBV7-6 with TRBJ2-1; D perhaps matches TRBD2 (6 bases). The J call may be incorrect, as the DNA end agrees better with TRBJ2-7. This CDR3 contains 16 residues. Germline loops: CDR1 SGHVS, CDR2 FNYEAQ. The CDR3 nucleotides are TGTGCCAGCAGCTTAGGTCAGGGAGGCTCCTACAATGAGCAGTACTTC. Translating gives CASSLGQGGSYNEQYF.

The chain carries TRBV2 and TRBJ1-1, with 8 bases lining up with TRBD1. The CDR3 sequence is 14 residues long. V lost 6 bases and J lost 3; bases outside the gene matches: 6. CDR1 is SNHLY, CDR2 FYNNEI, per germline. The CDR3: CASRNQGADTEAFF. Here the CDR3 DNA reads TGTGCCAGCAGAAACCAGGGGGCGGACACTGAAGCTTTCTTT.

The genes are TRBV19 and TRBJ1-1, with D hard to call. Trimming took off 1 base at V and 1 base at J, with 10 bases between the two ends. In germline, CDR1 is LNHDA, CDR2 SQIVND (reference sequence). This CDR3 is built from 15 residues. CDR3: CASSIAWIKNTEAFF. In DNA form, the CDR3 reads TGTGCCAGTAGTATAGCATGGATCAAGAACACTGAAGCTTTCTTT.

This clonotype was counted a few times. The gene calls are TRBV3-1 and TRBJ2-5; TRBD2 aligns across 12 bases. Germline V lookup: CDR1 LGHDT, CDR2 YNNKEL (reference sequence). The CDR3 spans 16 residues. Trimming at V came to 4 bases and at J to 5 bases, leaving 8 bases not matched to a gene. The CDR3 DNA is TGTGCCAGCAGCCGGGAGACTAGCGGGGGATTGGAGACCCAGTACTTC. It encodes CASSRETSGGLETQYF.

The chain joins TRBV6-5 to TRBJ2-7, with 13 bases aligning to TRBD2. With V trimmed by 0 bases and J by 3 bases, 5 bases remained unmatched. The CDR3 extends over 17 amino acids. Germline V gene data show CDR1 as MNHEY and CDR2 as SVGAGI. The DNA for the CDR3 is TGTGCCAGCAGTTACTCGGCTAGACTAGCGGGAGGCTACGAGCAGTACTTC. Its translation: CASSYSARLAGGYEQYF.

This clonotype was seen a handful of times. The gene calls are TRBV7-8 and TRBJ2-2; 12 nucleotides line up with TRBD2. V shed 5 bases and J 5 bases; nucleotides not matched to a gene: 3. The CDR3 contains 15 residues. Germline V gene data show CDR1 as SGHVS and CDR2 as FQNEAQ. In DNA form, the CDR3 reads TGTGCCAGCAGCGCCGGACTAGCGGGAACCGGGGAGCTGTTTTTT. Translation: CASSAGLAGTGELFF.

The sample holds many counts of this clonotype. V gene TRBV28 combines with J gene TRBJ2-7, with D perhaps TRBD1 (6 bases). Germline V CDR1 and CDR2: MDHEN, SYDVKM. V lost 3 bases and J 0 bases, leaving 15 bases between the germline ends. The CDR3 totals 16 residues. The DNA of the CDR3 is TGTGCCAGCAGTTTGGGCCTGTGGGACAACTCCTACGAGCAGTACTTC. Its protein product is CASSLGLWDNSYEQYF.

The chain is built from TRBV2 and TRBJ1-6; no definite D call. The CDR3 is 15 residues long. The V end was cut by 1 base, the J end by 0 bases, with 4 bases between. Germline CDR1 reads SNHLY; CDR2 reads FYNNEI. Written as DNA, the CDR3 is TGTGCCAGCAGTGAAGACAACTCCTATAATTCACCCCTCCACTTT. This encodes CASSEDNSYNSPLHF.

This clonotype turned up a few times. The chain combines TRBV27 with TRBJ2-3; possible D gene TRBD2, 5 bases. Germline CDR1 and CDR2: MNHEY and SMNVEV (reference sequence). V lost 5 bases, J lost 2 bases, and 20 bases lay in between. The CDR3 runs to 17 residues. DNA for the CDR3: TGTGCCAGCAGTCCCCGGCTAGCCAACGTACTCACAGATACGCAGTATTTT. Translating it yields CASSPRLANVLTDTQYF.

J is TRBJ2-1 and V is TRBV13; D is ambiguous. Per germline, CDR1 PRHDT and CDR2 FYEKMQ (reference sequence). There are 15 residues in the CDR3. The ends were cut back, 3 bases at V and 5 bases at J, with 14 bases in the middle. The CDR3 spells CASSFPGLGNNEQFF. CDR3 nucleotide sequence: TGTGCCAGCAGCTTTCCGGGCCTAGGGAACAATGAGCAGTTCTTC.

The V gene is TRBV5-5, the J gene TRBJ2-2; 7 bases line up with TRBD1. The CDR3 consists of 16 residues. V gave up 5 bases and J gave up 4 bases; unmatched junction bases: 11. Germline-derived CDR1 and CDR2 are SGHKS and YYEKEE (reference sequence). The CDR3 region is CASRPGQILATGELFF. The CDR3 coding sequence is TGTGCCAGCAGGCCGGGACAGATTCTTGCCACCGGGGAGCTGTTTTTT.

In this sample, this clonotype turned up once. Here the CDR3 DNA reads TGTGCCAGTAGTATACGGGGACAGGGTCGACTAGCCGACAATGAGCAGTTCTTC. Residues: CASSIRGQGRLADNEQFF. The rearrangement links TRBV19 to TRBJ2-1; 9 nucleotides match TRBD1. In germline, CDR1 is LNHDA, CDR2 SQIVND (reference sequence). J was trimmed by 5 bases and V by 2 bases; bases with no gene match: 13. This CDR3 contains 18 residues. The full variable domain, completed using reference TRBV19 and TRBJ2-1, is DGGITQSPKYLFRKEGQNVTLSCEQNLNHDAMYWYRQDPGQGLRLIYYSQIVNDFQKGDIAEGYSVSREKKESFPLTVTSAQKNPTAFYLCASSIRGQGRLADNEQFFGPGTRLTVL.

This clonotype was seen only once. The rearrangement joins TRBV10-3 to TRBJ2-7, with 11 bases that match TRBD2. CDR3 length equals 19 residues. J lost 7 bases, V lost 2 bases, and 19 bases had no gene match. Germline V lookup: CDR1 ENHRY, CDR2 SYGVKD. This CDR3 is CAISERSLAGASSYNEQYF. For the CDR3, the DNA is TGTGCCATCAGTGAGAGGTCACTAGCGGGGGCGAGCTCCTACAATGAGCAGTACTTC.

The V call is TRBV19, the J call TRBJ2-1; the D gene is possibly TRBD2 (6 bases). Germline V gives CDR1 LNHDA, CDR2 SQIVND (reference sequence). The V end lost 2 bases, the J end lost 9 bases, and 11 bases lay between the germline ends. The CDR3 has 13 amino acids. CDR3 DNA: TGTGCCAGTAGTATATCGGGACTGGCTGAGCAGTTCTTC. Protein: CASSISGLAEQFF.

J is TRBJ2-3 and V is TRBV20-1, with 8 positions matching TRBD2. The CDR3 is made up of 15 amino acids. CDR1 is DFQATT, CDR2 SNEGSKA, per germline (reference sequence). The trim removed 6 bases at V and 1 base at J, leaving 9 bases unmatched. This CDR3 is CSAKRLTSGTDTQYF. CDR3 DNA sequence: TGCAGTGCGAAAAGGCTGACTAGCGGCACAGATACGCAGTATTTT.

As to this clonotype: Mismatch with germline at one junction end may stem from a read error. The rearrangement uses TRBV7-4 and TRBJ2-1, with 14 bases that match TRBD2. The V gene's germline CDR1 is SGHVT and CDR2 SQSDAQ. The CDR3 length is 16 residues. Here the CDR3 reads CASSLGLAGVYNKQFF. Written as DNA, the CDR3 is TGTGCCAGCAGCTTGGGACTAGCGGGAGTTTACAATAAGCAGTTCTTC.

A few counts support this clonotype. The V call is TRBV7-2, the J call TRBJ2-2; perhaps TRBD2 as D (6 bases). The V gene lost 3 bases and the J gene lost 4 bases, with 18 bases spanning the gap. The CDR3 sequence is 17 residues long. CDR1 is SGHTA and CDR2 is FQGNSA in the germline V gene. The CDR3 region is CASSFRDFPARTGELFF. The CDR3 nucleotides are TGTGCCAGCAGCTTCCGGGACTTTCCGGCGCGCACCGGGGAGCTGTTTTTT. Combining the CDR3 with reference TRBV7-2 and TRBJ2-2 gives the whole variable domain GAGVSQSPSNKVTEKGKDVELRCDPISGHTALYWYRQSLGQGLEFLIYFQGNSAPDKSGLPSDRFSAERTGGSVSTLTIQRTQQEDSAVYLCASSFRDFPARTGELFFGEGSRLTVL.

This clonotype was found a few times. The V gene is TRBV20-1, the J gene TRBJ1-1; 9 nucleotides line up with TRBD1. The germline V gene has CDR1 DFQATT and CDR2 SNEGSKA (reference sequence). Trimming cost V 1 base and J 6 bases; bases outside gene matches: 3. This CDR3 spans 13 amino acids. CDR3 protein: CSARGTGGAEAFF. For the CDR3, the DNA is TGCAGTGCTAGAGGCACAGGGGGCGCTGAAGCTTTCTTT.